These T cell receptor beta chains were read from a single sample in a study of cytomegalovirus exposure and HLA in healthy donors. The method was immunoSEQ multiplex PCR; TCRdb's version includes in-frame clones alone and lacks a portion of them. The sample holds 150,000 to 200,000 clones, approximately 76% seen once. The sample taken for sequencing was PBMCs. These receptors were collected from a female donor in good health and CMV-seronegative. Each CDR3 is given with its conserved first and last residue.

TRBV5-6	TRBJ1-2	CASSDTGIYGYTF
TRBV19	TRBJ1-6	CASSIGSGSPLHF
TRBV4-1	TRBJ2-2	CASSQGQITTGELFF
TRBV9	TRBJ2-2	CASSPEAAANTGELFF
TRBV19	TRBJ1-1	CASRERNTEAFF
TRBV6-6	TRBJ2-7	CACSGDSYEQYF
TRBV9	TRBJ1-2	CASSPRGGGYGYTF
TRBV4-1	TRBJ1-6	CASSPPTGQGVLRPLHF
TRBV10-3	TRBJ1-2	CAIRSTPSNYGYTF
TRBV6-6	TRBJ1-5	CASSYSGGAGNQPQHF
TRBV27	TRBJ1-5	CASSQHSNQPQHF
TRBV5-1	TRBJ1-1	CASSLGGGMAVVTSEAFF
TRBV5-6	TRBJ1-5	CASSLWGRNQPQHF
TRBV11-3	TRBJ2-2	CASSLQNAGELFF
TRBV25-1	TRBJ1-3	CASSDTGGSGNTIYF
TRBV10-3	TRBJ2-7	CAISDRSGTGAYEQYF
TRBV11-1	TRBJ2-3	CASSIRDRGPSDTQYF
TRBV5-1	TRBJ1-3	CASSSDGGALGNTIYF
TRBV7-2	TRBJ1-3	CASSLISSGNTIYF
TRBV10-3	TRBJ2-7	CAISETPTHEQYF
TRBV2	TRBJ2-7	CASRRDSHLLYEQYF
TRBV5-6	NA	CASSLGLAGTLEQYF
TRBV2	TRBJ2-7	CASVQGQGAREQYF
TRBV6-5	TRBJ1-2	CASRQTGGNYGYTF
TRBV11-2	TRBJ2-7	CASSLNPGSGYEQYF
TRBV4-1	TRBJ1-2	CASSQAGQGNYGYTF
TRBV30	TRBJ1-2	CAFLGQGGPVYGYTF
TRBV19	TRBJ2-2	CASSIRQGRAGELFF
TRBV9	TRBJ1-2	CASSRTGRQGYTF
TRBV5-1	TRBJ1-4	CASSLDWRSNEKLFF
TRBV9	TRBJ2-5	CASSGGQGALGQETQYF
TRBV4-1	TRBJ2-7	CASSQNRDSNYEQYF
TRBV7-3	TRBJ2-5	CASSLTGTNQETQYF
TRBV5-6	TRBJ2-7	CASSLGSGTGLYEQYF
TRBV5-1	TRBJ2-7	CASSLAGDRLYEQYF
TRBV5-4	TRBJ1-2	CASSIDGSYGYTF
TRBV5-1	TRBJ1-5	CASSLDSYSNQPQHF
TRBV19	TRBJ1-5	CASSTPEGRKDGNQPQHF
TRBV28	TRBJ1-4	CASSSQQGAGANEKLFF
TRBV5-1	TRBJ2-3	CASSSSAGGDTDTQYF
TRBV2	TRBJ2-5	CASSEGRTSGGFQETQYF
TRBV5-1	TRBJ1-2	CASSLEPGTGVGGYTF
TRBV7-3	TRBJ2-6	CASSLQGRASGANVLTF
TRBV6-6	TRBJ1-1	CASGGIWGGGYTEAFF
TRBV6-5	TRBJ2-5	CASSYPGTGAGETQYF
TRBV5-1	TRBJ2-5	CASSLLGTGQETQYF